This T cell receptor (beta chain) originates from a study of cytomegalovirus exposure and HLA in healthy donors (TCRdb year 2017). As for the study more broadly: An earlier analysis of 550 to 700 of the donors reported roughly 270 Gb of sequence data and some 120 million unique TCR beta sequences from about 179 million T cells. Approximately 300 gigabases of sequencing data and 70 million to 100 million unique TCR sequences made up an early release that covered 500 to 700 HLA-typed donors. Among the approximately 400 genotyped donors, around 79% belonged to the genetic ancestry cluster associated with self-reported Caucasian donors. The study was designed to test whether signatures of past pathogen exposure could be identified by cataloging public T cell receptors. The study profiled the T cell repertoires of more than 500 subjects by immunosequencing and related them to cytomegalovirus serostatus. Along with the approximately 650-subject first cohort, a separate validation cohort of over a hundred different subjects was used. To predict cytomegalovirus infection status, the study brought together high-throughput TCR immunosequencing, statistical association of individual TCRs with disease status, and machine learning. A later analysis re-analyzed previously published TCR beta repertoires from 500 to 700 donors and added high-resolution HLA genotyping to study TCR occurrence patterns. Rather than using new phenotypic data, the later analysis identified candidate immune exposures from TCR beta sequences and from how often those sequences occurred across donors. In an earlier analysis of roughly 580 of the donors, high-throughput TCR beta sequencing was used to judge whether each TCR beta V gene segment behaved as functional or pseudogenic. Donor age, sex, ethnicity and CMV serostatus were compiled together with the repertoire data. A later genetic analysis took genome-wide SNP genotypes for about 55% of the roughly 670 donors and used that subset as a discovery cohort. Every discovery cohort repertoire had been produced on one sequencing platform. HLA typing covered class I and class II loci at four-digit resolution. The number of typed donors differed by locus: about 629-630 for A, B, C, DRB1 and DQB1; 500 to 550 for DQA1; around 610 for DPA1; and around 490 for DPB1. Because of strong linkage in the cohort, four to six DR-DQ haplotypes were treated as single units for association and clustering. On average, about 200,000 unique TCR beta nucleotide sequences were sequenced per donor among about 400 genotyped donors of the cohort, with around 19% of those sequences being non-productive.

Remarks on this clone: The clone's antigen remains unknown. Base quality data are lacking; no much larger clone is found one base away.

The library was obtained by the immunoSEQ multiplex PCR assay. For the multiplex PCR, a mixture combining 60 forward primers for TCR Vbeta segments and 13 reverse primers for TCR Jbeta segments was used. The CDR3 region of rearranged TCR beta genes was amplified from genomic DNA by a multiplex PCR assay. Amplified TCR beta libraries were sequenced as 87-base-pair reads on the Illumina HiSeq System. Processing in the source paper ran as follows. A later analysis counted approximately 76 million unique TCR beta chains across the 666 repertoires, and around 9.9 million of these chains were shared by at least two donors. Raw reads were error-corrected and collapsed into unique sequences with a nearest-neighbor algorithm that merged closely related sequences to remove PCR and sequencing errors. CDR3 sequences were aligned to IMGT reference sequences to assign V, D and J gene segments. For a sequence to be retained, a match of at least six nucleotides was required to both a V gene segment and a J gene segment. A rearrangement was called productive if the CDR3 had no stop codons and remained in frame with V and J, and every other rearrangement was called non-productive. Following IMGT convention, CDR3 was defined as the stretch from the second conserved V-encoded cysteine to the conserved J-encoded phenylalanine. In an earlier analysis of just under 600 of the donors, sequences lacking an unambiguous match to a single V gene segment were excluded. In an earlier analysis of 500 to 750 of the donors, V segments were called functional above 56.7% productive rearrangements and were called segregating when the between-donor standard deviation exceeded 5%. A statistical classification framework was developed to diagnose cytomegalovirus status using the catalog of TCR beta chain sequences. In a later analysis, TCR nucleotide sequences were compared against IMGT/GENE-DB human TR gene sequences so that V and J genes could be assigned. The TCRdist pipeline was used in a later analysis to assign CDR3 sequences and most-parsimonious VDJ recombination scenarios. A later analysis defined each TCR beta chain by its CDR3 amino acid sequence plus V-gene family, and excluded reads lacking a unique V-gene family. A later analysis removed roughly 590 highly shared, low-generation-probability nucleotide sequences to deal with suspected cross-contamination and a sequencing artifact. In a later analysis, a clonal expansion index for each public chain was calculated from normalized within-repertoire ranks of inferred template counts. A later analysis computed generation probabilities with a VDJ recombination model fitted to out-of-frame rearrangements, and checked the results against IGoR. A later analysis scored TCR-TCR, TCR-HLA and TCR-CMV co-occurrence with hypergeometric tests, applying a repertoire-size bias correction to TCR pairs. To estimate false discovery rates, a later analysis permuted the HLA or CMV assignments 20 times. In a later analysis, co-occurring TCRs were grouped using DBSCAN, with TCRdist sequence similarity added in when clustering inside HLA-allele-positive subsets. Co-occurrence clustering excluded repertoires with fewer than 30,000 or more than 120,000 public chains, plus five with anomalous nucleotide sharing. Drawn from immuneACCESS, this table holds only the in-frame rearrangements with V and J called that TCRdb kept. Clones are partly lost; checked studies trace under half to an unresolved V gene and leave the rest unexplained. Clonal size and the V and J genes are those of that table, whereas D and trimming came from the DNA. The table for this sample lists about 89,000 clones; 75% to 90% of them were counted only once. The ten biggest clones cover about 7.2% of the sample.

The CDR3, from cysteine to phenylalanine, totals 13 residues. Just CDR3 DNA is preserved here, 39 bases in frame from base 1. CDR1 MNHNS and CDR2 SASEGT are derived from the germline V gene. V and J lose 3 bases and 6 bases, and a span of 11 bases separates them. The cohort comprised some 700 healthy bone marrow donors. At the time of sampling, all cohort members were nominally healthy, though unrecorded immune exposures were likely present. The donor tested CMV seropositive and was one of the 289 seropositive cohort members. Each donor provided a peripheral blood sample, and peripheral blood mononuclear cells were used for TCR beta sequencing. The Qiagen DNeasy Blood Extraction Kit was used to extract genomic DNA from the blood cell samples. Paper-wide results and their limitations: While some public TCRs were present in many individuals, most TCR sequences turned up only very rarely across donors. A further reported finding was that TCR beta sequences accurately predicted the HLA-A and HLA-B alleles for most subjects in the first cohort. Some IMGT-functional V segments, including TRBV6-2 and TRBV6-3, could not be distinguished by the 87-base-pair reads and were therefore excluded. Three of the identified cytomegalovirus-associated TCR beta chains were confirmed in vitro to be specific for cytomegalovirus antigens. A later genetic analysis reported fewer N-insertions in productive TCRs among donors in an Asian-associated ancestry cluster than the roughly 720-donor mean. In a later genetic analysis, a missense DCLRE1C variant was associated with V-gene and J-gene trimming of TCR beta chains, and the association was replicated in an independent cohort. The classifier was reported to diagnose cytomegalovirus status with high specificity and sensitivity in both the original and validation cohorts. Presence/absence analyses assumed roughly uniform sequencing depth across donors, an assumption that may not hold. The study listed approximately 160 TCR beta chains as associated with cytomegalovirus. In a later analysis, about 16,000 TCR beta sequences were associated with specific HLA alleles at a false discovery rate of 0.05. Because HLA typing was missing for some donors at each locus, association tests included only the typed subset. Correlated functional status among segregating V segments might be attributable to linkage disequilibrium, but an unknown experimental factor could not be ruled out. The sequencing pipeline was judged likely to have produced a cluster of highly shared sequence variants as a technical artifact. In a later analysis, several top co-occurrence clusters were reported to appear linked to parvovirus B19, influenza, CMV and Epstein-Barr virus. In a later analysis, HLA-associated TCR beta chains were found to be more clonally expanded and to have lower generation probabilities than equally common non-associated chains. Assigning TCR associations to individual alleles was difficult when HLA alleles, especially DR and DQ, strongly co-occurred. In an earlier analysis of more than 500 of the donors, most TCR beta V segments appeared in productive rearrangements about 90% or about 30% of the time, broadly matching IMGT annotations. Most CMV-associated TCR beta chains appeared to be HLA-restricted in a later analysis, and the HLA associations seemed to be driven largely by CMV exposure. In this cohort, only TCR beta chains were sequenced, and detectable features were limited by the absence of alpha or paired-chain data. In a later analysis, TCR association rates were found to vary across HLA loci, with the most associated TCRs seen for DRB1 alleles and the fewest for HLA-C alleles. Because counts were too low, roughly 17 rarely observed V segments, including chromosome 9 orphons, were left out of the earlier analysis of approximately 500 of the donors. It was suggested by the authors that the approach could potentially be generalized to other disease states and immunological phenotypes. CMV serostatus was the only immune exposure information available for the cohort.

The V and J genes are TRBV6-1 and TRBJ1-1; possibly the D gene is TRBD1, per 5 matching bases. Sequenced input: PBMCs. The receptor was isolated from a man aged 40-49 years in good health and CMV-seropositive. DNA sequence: TGTGCCAGCAGTGATCACCCGGGGGCTGAAGCTTTCTTT. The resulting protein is CASSDHPGAEAFF.